This T cell receptor beta chain was sequenced during a study of cytomegalovirus exposure and HLA in healthy donors. Study background: Findings of an earlier analysis included some 120 million unique TCR beta sequences from 200 million or so T cells.

General study points: The authors excluded some V segments, including TRBV6-2 and TRBV6-3, as indistinguishable.

Use of 60 Vbeta and 13 Jbeta primers characterized the PCR. Here immunoSEQ multiplex PCR was the method, and the copy in TCRdb shows in-frame clones only, minus some. The table records about 94,000 clones, more than 60% of them present only once. With regard to this clone: Its antigen is unknown.

CDR3 length equals 13 residues. CDR1 and CDR2 from the germline V gene are SGHTA and FQGNSA. V was shortened by 7 bases and J by 0 bases, with 9 bases between the two germline ends. The chain combines TRBV7-2 with TRBJ1-2; TRBD1 might be the D (5 bases). The specimen was PBMCs. This sequence originates from a man aged 25-45 years in good health and CMV-seronegative. In nucleotides, the CDR3 is TGTGCCAGCATCCTGACAGCTAACTATGGCTACACCTTC. The encoded protein is CASILTANYGYTF. Looking up the rest from reference TRBV7-2 and TRBJ1-2 gives the full variable domain: GAGVSQSPSNKVTEKGKDVELRCDPISGHTALYWYRQSLGQGLEFLIYFQGNSAPDKSGLPSDRFSAERTGGSVSTLTIQRTQQEDSAVYLCASILTANYGYTFGSGTRLTVV.